A single T cell receptor beta chain is shown here with its context. The data were taken from a study of blood T cell repertoires in COVID-19. V shed 6 bases and J shed 3 bases, with 11 bases lying between them. Germline V gene data show CDR1 as SNHLY and CDR2 as FYNNEI. The CDR3 spans 13 residues. It was within 2 weeks before study entry that exposed participants met a COVID-19 case. In the source study's methods: How many nucleated cells were present was estimated from reference gene primer amplification. The repertoire was sequenced with immunoSEQ multiplex PCR; TCRdb's copy has only in-frame clones and lacks some. V, J and clone size were drawn from that table, and D and trimming were deduced from the DNA. The sample gives roughly 230,000 clones, approximately 81% of which show up once; just over 6.5% is in the top ten.

The sequence was obtained from a woman between 45 and 65 years old who had been exposed to COVID-19. The chain carries TRBV2 and TRBJ1-2, with D tentatively TRBD1 (5 bases). The sequenced sample consisted of PBMCs or T cells enriched from blood (not recorded which). The CDR3, as DNA: TGTGCCAGCAGACAAGGGGTTGACTATGGCTACACCTTC. Translated, it gives CASRQGVDYGYTF.